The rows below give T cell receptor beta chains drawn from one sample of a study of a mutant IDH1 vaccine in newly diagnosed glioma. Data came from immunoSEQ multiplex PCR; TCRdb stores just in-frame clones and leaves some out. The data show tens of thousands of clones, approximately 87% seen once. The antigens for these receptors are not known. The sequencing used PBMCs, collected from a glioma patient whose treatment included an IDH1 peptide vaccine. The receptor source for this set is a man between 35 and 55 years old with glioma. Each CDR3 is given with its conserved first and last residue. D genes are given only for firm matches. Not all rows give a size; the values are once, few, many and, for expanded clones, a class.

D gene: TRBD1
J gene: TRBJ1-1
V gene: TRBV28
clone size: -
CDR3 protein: CASSDRSGGVGNTEAFF
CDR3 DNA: TGTGCCAGCAGTGATAGGTCAGGGGGAGTGGGGAACACTGAAGCTTTCTTT

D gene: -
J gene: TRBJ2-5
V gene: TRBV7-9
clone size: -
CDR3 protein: CASSLRGLRETQYF
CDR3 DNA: TGTGCCAGCAGCTTACGGGGGCTCCGCGAGACCCAGTACTTC

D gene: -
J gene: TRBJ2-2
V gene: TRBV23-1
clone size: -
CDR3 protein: CASSPRTGELFF
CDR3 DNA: TGCGCCAGCAGCCCCCGCACCGGGGAGCTGTTTTTT

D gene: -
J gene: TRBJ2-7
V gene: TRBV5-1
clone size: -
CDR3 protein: CASSSRYEQYF
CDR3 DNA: TGCGCCAGCAGCTCACGGTACGAGCAGTACTTC

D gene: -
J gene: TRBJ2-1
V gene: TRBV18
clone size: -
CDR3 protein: CASSPGAGMLNEQFF
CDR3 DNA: TGTGCCAGCTCGCCCGGAGCAGGGATGTTGAATGAGCAGTTCTTC

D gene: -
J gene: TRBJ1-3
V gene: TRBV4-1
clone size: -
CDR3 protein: CASSRTGSSGNTIYF
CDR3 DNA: TGCGCCAGCAGCCGTACAGGGAGCTCTGGAAACACCATATATTTT

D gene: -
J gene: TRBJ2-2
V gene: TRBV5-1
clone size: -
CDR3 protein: CASSFSFGNTGELFF
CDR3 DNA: TGCGCCAGCAGCTTTTCTTTCGGGAACACCGGGGAGCTGTTTTTT

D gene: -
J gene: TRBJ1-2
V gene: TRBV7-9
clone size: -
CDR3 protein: CASSPAVVNNYGYTF
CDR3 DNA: TGTGCCAGCAGCCCCGCGGTCGTAAATAACTATGGCTACACCTTC

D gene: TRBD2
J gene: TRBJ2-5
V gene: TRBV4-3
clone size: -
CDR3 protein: CASSQDRSGGSIIGTQYF
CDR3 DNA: TGCGCCAGCAGCCAAGATAGAAGCGGCGGGAGTATTATTGGGACCCAGTACTTC

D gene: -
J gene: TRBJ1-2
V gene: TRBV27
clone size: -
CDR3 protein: CASSLIPGERGYTF
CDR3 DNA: TGTGCCAGCAGTCTAATCCCGGGGGAGAGAGGCTACACCTTC

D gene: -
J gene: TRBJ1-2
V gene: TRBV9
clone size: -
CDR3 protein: CASSSQGRSVDGYTF
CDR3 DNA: TGTGCCAGCAGCTCCCAAGGCAGGTCGGTGGATGGCTACACCTTC

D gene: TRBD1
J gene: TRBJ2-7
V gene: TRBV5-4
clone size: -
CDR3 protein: CASSLGQGIYEQYF
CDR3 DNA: TGTGCCAGCAGCTTGGGACAGGGCATATACGAGCAGTACTTC

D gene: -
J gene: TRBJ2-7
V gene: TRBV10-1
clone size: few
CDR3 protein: CASSWRPRYEQYF
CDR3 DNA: TGCGCCAGCAGTTGGAGACCCAGGTACGAGCAGTACTTC

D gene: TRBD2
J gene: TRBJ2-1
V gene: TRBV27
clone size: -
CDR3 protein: CASRRGGSDNEQFF
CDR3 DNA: TGTGCCAGCAGACGAGGCGGGAGCGACAATGAGCAGTTCTTC

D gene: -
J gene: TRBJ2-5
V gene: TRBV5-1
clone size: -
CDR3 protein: CASSLVGPQETQYF
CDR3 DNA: TGCGCCAGCAGCTTGGTAGGGCCCCAAGAGACCCAGTACTTC

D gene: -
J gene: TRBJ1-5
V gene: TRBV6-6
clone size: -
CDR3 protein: CASSPTGHNQPQHF
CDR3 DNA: TGTGCCAGCAGCCCTACAGGGCACAATCAGCCCCAGCATTTT

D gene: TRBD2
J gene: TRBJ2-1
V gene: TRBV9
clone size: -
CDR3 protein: CASSVDLGLAGDEQFF
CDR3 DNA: TGTGCCAGCAGCGTAGACCTCGGACTAGCGGGAGATGAGCAGTTCTTC

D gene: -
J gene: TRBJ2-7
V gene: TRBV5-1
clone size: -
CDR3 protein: CASSLVITPNYEQYF
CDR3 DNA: TGCGCCAGCAGCTTGGTAATTACACCGAACTACGAGCAGTACTTC

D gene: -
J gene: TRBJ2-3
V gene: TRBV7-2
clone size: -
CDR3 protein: CASRVRGSTDTQYF
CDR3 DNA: TGTGCCAGCAGGGTGAGGGGGAGTACAGATACGCAGTATTTT

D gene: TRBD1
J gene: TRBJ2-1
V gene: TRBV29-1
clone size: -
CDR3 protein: CSGDRGLNEQFF
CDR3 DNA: TGCAGCGGGGACAGGGGGCTCAATGAGCAGTTCTTC

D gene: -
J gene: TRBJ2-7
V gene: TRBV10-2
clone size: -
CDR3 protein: CASSLAFYEQYF
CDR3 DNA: TGCGCCAGCAGTCTAGCGTTTTACGAGCAGTACTTC

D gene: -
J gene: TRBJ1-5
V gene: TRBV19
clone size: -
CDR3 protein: CGWSEGSNQPQHF
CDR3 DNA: TGTGGATGGAGTGAGGGGAGCAATCAGCCCCAGCATTTT

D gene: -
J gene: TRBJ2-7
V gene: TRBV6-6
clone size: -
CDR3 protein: CASSGGTWVQYF
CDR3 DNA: TGTGCCAGCAGTGGAGGGACATGGGTGCAGTACTTC

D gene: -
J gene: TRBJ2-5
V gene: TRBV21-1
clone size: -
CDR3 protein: CASSKERGQVQRGGKLETQYF
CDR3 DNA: TGTGCCAGCAGCAAAGAAAGGGGGCAGGTCCAAAGAGGCGGGAAGCTGGAGACCCAGTACTTC

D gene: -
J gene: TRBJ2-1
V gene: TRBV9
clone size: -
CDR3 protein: CASSVVGSSYNEQFF
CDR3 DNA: TGTGCCAGCAGCGTAGTTGGGAGCTCCTACAATGAGCAGTTCTTC

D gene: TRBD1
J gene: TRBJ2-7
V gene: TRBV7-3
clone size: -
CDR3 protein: CASSTRDRDEQYF
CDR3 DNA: TGTGCCAGCAGCACCCGGGACAGGGACGAGCAGTACTTC

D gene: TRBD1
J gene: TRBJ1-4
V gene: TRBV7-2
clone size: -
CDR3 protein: CASSLGGVGQGTVKLFF
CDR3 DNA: TGTGCCAGCAGCTTAGGAGGAGTGGGACAGGGTACAGTAAAACTGTTTTTT

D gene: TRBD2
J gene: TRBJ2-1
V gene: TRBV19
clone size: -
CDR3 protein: CASTRGQLIGLADNEQFF
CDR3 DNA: TGTGCCAGTACGCGGGGGCAGTTGATAGGACTAGCGGACAATGAGCAGTTCTTC

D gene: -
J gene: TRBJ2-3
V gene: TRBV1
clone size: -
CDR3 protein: CTSSQPGQVGQDTQYF
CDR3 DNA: TGCACCAGCAGCCAACCTGGACAGGTAGGGCAAGATACGCAGTATTTT

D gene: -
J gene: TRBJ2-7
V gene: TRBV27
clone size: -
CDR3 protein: CASSLQGASYEQYF
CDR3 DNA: TGTGCCAGCAGCCTTCAGGGAGCCTCCTACGAGCAGTACTTC

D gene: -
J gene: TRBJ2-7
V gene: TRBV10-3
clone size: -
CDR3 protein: CATQTGSYEQYF
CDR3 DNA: TGTGCCACGCAAACAGGTTCCTACGAGCAGTACTTC

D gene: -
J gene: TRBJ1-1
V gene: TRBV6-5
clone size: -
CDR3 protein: CASGHTEAFF
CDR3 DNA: TGTGCCAGCGGCCACACTGAAGCTTTCTTT

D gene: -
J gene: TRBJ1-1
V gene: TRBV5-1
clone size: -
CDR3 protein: CASSSGATFTEAFF
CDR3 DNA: TGCGCCAGCAGCTCTGGGGCCACTTTCACTGAAGCTTTCTTT

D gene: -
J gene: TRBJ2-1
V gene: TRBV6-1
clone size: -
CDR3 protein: CASSFTGDNEQFF
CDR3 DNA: TGTGCCAGCAGTTTTACTGGGGACAATGAGCAGTTCTTC

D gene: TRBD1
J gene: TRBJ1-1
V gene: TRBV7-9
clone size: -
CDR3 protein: CASSLDRGRAEAFF
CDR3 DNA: TGTGCCAGCAGCTTAGACAGGGGACGGGCTGAAGCTTTCTTT

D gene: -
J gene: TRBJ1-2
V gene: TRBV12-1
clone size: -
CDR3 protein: CASSTRPDRGEGYTF
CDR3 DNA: TGTGCCAGCAGCACTCGACCTGACAGGGGTGAAGGCTACACCTTC

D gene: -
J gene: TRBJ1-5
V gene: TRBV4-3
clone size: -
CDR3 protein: CASSQGQGNQPQHF
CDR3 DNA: TGCGCCAGCAGCCAAGGACAGGGCAATCAGCCCCAGCATTTT

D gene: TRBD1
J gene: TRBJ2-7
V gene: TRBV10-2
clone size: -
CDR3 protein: CASRSDRIYEQYF
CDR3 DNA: TGCGCCAGCAGATCGGACAGGATCTACGAGCAGTACTTC

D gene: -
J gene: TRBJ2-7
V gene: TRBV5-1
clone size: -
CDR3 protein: CASSLGGSRYEQYF
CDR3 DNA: TGCGCCAGCAGCTTGGGGGGATCGAGGTATGAGCAGTACTTC

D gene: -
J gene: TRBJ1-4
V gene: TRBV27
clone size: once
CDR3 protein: CASNPRNEKLFF
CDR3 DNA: TGTGCCAGCAACCCTCGAAATGAAAAACTGTTTTTT

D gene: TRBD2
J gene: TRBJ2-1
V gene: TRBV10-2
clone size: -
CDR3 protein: CASSEWASGRGEQFF
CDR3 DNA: TGCGCCAGCAGTGAGTGGGCTAGCGGGAGAGGTGAGCAGTTCTTC

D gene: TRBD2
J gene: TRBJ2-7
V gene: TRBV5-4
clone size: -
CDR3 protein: CASSLGAGTSAYEQYF
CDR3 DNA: TGTGCCAGCAGCTTGGGCGCGGGGACTAGCGCCTACGAGCAGTACTTC

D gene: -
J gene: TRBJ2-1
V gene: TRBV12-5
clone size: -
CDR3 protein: CASGLGQTDNEQFF
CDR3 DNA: TGTGCTAGTGGTCTCGGACAGACTGACAATGAGCAGTTCTTC

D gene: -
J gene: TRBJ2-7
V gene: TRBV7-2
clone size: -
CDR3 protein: CASSLNGGYEQYF
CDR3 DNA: TGTGCCAGCAGCTTAAACGGGGGCTACGAGCAGTACTTC

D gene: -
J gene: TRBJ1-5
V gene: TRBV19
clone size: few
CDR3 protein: CASSIRGDYSNQPQHF
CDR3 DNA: TGTGCCAGTAGTATACGTGGGGACTATAGCAATCAGCCCCAGCATTTT

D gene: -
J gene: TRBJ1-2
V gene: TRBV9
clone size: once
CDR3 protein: CASSVGGANYGYTF
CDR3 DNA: TGTGCCAGCAGCGTGGGAGGCGCTAACTATGGCTACACCTTC

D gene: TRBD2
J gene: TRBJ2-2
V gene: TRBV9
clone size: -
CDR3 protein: CASSVGAGDLTGELFF
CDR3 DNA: TGTGCCAGCAGCGTAGGAGCGGGAGACCTCACCGGGGAGCTGTTTTTT

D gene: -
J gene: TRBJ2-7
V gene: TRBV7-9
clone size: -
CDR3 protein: CASSLSGATYEQYF
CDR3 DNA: TGTGCCAGCAGCTTGTCAGGGGCCACCTACGAGCAGTACTTC

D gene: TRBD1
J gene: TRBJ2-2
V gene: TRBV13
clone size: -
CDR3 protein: CASRLGLQGSGELFF
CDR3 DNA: TGTGCCAGCAGGTTGGGGTTACAGGGGTCCGGGGAGCTGTTTTTT

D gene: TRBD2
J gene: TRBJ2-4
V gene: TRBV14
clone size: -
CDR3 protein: CASSQGASGETKLAKNIQYF
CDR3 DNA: TGTGCCAGCAGCCAAGGGGCTAGCGGGGAAACCAAATTAGCCAAAAACATTCAGTACTTC

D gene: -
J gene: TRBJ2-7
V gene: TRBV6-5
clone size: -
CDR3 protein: CASSYGPEAYEQYF
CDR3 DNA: TGTGCCAGCAGTTACGGGCCAGAGGCCTACGAGCAGTACTTC

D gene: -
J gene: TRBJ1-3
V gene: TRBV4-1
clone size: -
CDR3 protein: CASSQDWTLSGNTIYF
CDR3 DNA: TGCGCCAGCAGCCAAGACTGGACGCTCTCTGGAAACACCATATATTTT

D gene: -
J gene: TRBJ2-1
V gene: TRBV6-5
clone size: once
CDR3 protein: CASRGPPGQFF
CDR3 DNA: TGTGCCAGCAGGGGCCCCCCAGGGCAGTTCTTC

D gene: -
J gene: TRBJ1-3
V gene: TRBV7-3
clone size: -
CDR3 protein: CASSPQGTFSGNTIYF
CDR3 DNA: TGTGCCAGCAGCCCGCAGGGGACTTTCTCTGGAAACACCATATATTTT

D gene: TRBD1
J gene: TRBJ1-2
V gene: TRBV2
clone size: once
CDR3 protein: CASTVWGTAYGYTF
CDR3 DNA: TGTGCCAGCACAGTGTGGGGGACAGCCTATGGCTACACCTTC

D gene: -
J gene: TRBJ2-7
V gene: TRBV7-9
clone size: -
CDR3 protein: CASSGPSYEQYF
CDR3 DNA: TGTGCCAGCAGCGGACCTAGCTACGAGCAGTACTTC

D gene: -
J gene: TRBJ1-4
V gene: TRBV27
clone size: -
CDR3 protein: CASRRDEKLFF
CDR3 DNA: TGTGCCAGCAGGCGAGATGAAAAACTGTTTTTT

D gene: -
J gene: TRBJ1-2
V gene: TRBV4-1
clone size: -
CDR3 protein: CASSQESPEGAYGYTF
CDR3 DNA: TGCGCCAGCAGCCAAGAATCGCCCGAGGGAGCCTATGGCTACACCTTC

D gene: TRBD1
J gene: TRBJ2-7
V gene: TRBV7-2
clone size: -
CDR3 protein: CASSFTGTGSYEQYF
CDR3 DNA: TGTGCCAGCAGCTTCACGGGGACAGGTTCCTACGAGCAGTACTTC

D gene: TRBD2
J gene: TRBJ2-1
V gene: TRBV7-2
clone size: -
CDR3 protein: CASSLGPAGGNNEQFF
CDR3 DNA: TGTGCCAGCAGCTTAGGTCCAGCGGGAGGTAACAATGAGCAGTTCTTC